Presented here are 19 T cell receptor beta chains from one specimen sequenced in a study of T cells after yellow fever vaccination. TCRdb itself ran the 5' RACE reads through MiXCR, one entry per CDR3 protein. The sample lists 360,000 or so distinct CDR3 sequences, 9.5% to 13% seen once, with roughly 18% in the top ten. The sample here was PBMCs, taken on the day of the first yellow fever vaccination. The receptors here all came from a man between 18 and 35 years old who received the YFV17D yellow fever vaccine.

The V and J genes are TRBV6-1 and TRBJ1-5, with 9 bases identical to TRBD1. The CDR3 is 14 residues long. The J segment lost 5 bases and the V segment lost 7 bases, leaving 6 bases of the junction unmatched. In germline, CDR1 is MNHNS, CDR2 SASEGT. The CDR3 loop reads CASTLGQGHQPQHF. Here the CDR3 DNA reads TGTGCCAGCACCCTGGGACAGGGCCATCAGCCCCAGCATTTT.

Many counts were recorded for this clonotype. The J gene is TRBJ1-4, the V gene TRBV5-1; 10 positions agree with TRBD1. The V gene's germline CDR1 is SGHRS and CDR2 YFSETQ. This CDR3 region has 17 residues. The V segment lost 4 bases and the J segment 8 bases; nucleotides outside the gene matches: 14. The CDR3 region is CASSIAITGTGEEKLFF. The CDR3 DNA follows: TGCGCCAGCAGCATTGCGATAACCGGGACAGGGGAGGAAAAACTGTTTTTT. Filled out from reference TRBV5-1 and TRBJ1-4, the complete variable domain reads KAGVTQTPRYLIKTRGQQVTLSCSPISGHRSVSWYQQTPGQGLQFLFEYFSETQRNKGNFPGRFSGRQFSNSRSEMNVSTLELGDSALYLCASSIAITGTGEEKLFFGSGTQLSVL.

This clonotype was found a few times. The chain uses TRBV4-1 and TRBJ2-7; 7 bases line up with TRBD2. Germline V lookup: CDR1 MGHRA, CDR2 YSYEKL. The V and J ends lost 2 bases and 0 bases, in that order; junction bases with no gene match: 10. The CDR3 totals 17 residues. CDR3 residues: CASSQREGASSSYEQYF. The CDR3 region has the DNA TGCGCCAGCAGCCAAAGGGAGGGAGCGTCGAGCTCCTACGAGCAGTACTTC.

The chain carries TRBV6-6 and TRBJ1-6, with D hard to call. This CDR3 has 13 amino acids. Trimming removed 8 bases from V and 9 bases from J, with 14 bases in between. Looked up from germline, CDR1 is MNHNY and CDR2 is SVGAGI (reference sequence). The CDR3, as DNA: TGTGCCAGCCGTAGGGAGGGCGGTTCACCCCTCCACTTT. Translating it yields CASRREGGSPLHF.

Turning to this clonotype: A junction boundary mismatches the germline segment, possibly from a read error. The CDR3 reads CTSSQGTSGSTDTQYF. CDR3 bases: TGCACCAGCAGCCAAGGGACTAGCGGTTCCACAGATACGCAGTATTTT. The rearrangement uses TRBV4-3 and TRBJ2-3; 11 bases map to TRBD2. This CDR3 comprises 16 residues. Looked up from germline, CDR1 is LGHNA and CDR2 is YSLEER.

The sample holds many counts of this clonotype. The rearrangement uses TRBV7-9 and TRBJ2-4; the D gene could be TRBD1 or TRBD2 (6 bases each). Germline V gene data show CDR1 as SEHNR and CDR2 as FQNEAQ (reference sequence). V shed 1 base and J shed 6 bases, with 13 bases lying between them. This CDR3 has 15 residues. CDR3 in DNA: TGTGCCAGCAGCTTAGACTCTGGAGGGGGAAACATTCAGTACTTC. It translates to CASSLDSGGGNIQYF.

This clonotype was seen a few times. This chain joins TRBV5-4 and TRBJ2-3; 9 bases line up with TRBD2. Germline CDR1 SGHNT, CDR2 YYREEE (reference sequence). The J segment lost 2 bases and the V segment lost 3 bases, leaving 7 bases of the junction unmatched. This CDR3 has 16 residues. This CDR3 is CASSSIAGADTDTQYF. CDR3 coding DNA: TGTGCCAGCAGCTCAATAGCGGGAGCCGACACAGATACGCAGTATTTT.

This clonotype has just a few counts. V usage is TRBV9 and J usage is TRBJ2-3; TRBD2 might be the D (5 bases). The CDR3 is 15 amino acids. Trimming stripped 4 bases from V and 4 bases from J, with 16 bases between. Germline CDR1 reads SGDLS; CDR2 reads YYNGEE. CDR3 DNA sequence: TGTGCCAGCAGCCCCGGAGGTCCTAGCCCAGATACGCAGTATTTT. This translates into CASSPGGPSPDTQYF.

V gene TRBV12-3 or TRBV12-4 combines with J gene TRBJ1-1; TRBD1 matches 9 bases. The trim removed 6 bases at V and 4 bases at J, leaving 15 bases unmatched. The CDR3 has 17 amino acids. The CDR3 loop reads CASSPLGTGLIATEAFF. CDR3 nucleotides: TGTGCCAGCAGCCCCCTAGGGACAGGGCTTATAGCCACTGAAGCTTTCTTT.

This clonotype was counted a few times. This chain uses TRBV10-1 with TRBJ2-2, with D unresolved. The CDR3 runs to 17 residues. In germline, CDR1 is WNHNN, CDR2 SYGVQD (reference sequence). Trimming pared 8 bases from V and 1 base from J, leaving 20 bases between. This CDR3 is CASVAILVGRNTGELFF. The CDR3 DNA sequence: TGCGCCAGCGTGGCGATCTTGGTGGGCCGGAACACCGGGGAGCTGTTTTTT.

This clonotype was recorded a few times. The chain joins TRBV19 to TRBJ2-7; 11 positions agree with TRBD1. V lost 4 bases and J lost 2; bases outside the gene matches: 7. Germline V gene sequence: CDR1 LNHDA, CDR2 SQIVND (reference sequence). There are 16 residues in the CDR3. The CDR3 here is CASSRSRTGGPYEQYF. CDR3 DNA sequence: TGTGCCAGTAGTAGGTCCCGGACAGGGGGCCCCTACGAGCAGTACTTC.

The gene calls are TRBV7-2 and TRBJ1-1, with D possibly being TRBD1 (5 bases). V shed 0 bases and J shed 0 bases, with 8 bases lying between them. This CDR3 spans 15 amino acids. The germline V gene encodes CDR1 SGHTA and CDR2 FQGNSA. DNA of the CDR3: TGTGCCAGCAGCTTAGCGGACACCATGAACACTGAAGCTTTCTTT. Translation: CASSLADTMNTEAFF.

A few counts support this clonotype. The chain uses TRBV2 and TRBJ1-1, with D perhaps TRBD1 (5 bases). CDR1 SNHLY and CDR2 FYNNEI come from the germline V gene. The CDR3 covers 15 residues. V was shortened by 4 bases and J by 5 bases, with 17 bases between the two germline ends. CDR3: CASSGEGRAGTEAFF. For the CDR3, the DNA is TGTGCCAGCAGTGGTGAGGGCAGGGCGGGAACTGAAGCTTTCTTT.

V and J are TRBV5-1 and TRBJ2-3, with 11 bases identical to TRBD1. CDR3 length: 17 residues. Per the germline V gene, CDR1 is SGHRS and CDR2 is YFSETQ. J lost 6 bases, V lost 4 bases, and 13 bases had no gene match. For the CDR3, the DNA is TGCGCCAGCAGCGCCCAAACCGGGACAGGGGGTTCGGATACGCAGTATTTT. Its translation: CASSAQTGTGGSDTQYF.

The chain is built from TRBV4-3 and TRBJ2-2; perhaps TRBD2 as D (6 bases). Trimming shortened V by 2 bases and J by 5 bases, and 15 bases separated the two germline ends. Germline V gene data show CDR1 as LGHNA and CDR2 as YSLEER. This CDR3 contains 16 residues. The CDR3 is CASSQTFGGGTGELFF. The CDR3 DNA sequence: TGCGCCAGCAGCCAAACTTTCGGTGGGGGGACCGGGGAGCTGTTTTTT.

The chain links TRBV5-1 to TRBJ1-1; perhaps TRBD1 as D (5 bases). CDR3 length: 14 amino acids. CDR1 is SGHRS and CDR2 is YFSETQ in the germline V gene. V was pared by 5 bases and J by 3 bases, with 14 bases between. The CDR3 nucleotides are TGCGCCAGCAGTTGGGGGGGTATTGACACTGAAGCTTTCTTT. Protein: CASSWGGIDTEAFF.

This clonotype was seen more than once but under ten times. The chain combines TRBV24-1 with TRBJ1-4; D not resolved. V gave up 5 bases and J gave up 5 bases, with 5 bases separating them. Germline V gene data show CDR1 as KGHDR and CDR2 as SFDVKD. The CDR3 contains 12 residues. The CDR3 coding sequence is TGTGCCACCAGTGGGCCCAATGAAAAACTGTTTTTT. Translating gives CATSGPNEKLFF.

This chain connects TRBV6-5 to TRBJ2-5; D may be TRBD2 (5 bases). Trimming removed 2 bases at V and 5 bases at J, with 15 bases between. The CDR3 is 15 residues long. Germline V gene data show CDR1 as MNHEY and CDR2 as SVGAGI. CDR3 protein: CASSYGLPSGETQYF. In nucleotides, the CDR3 is TGTGCCAGCAGTTACGGACTGCCGTCGGGGGAGACCCAGTACTTC.

The V gene is TRBV25-1, the J gene TRBJ1-1; D may be TRBD1 (5 bases). Germline V gene data show CDR1 as MGHDK and CDR2 as SYGVNS. Deletions cut 8 bases from V and 6 bases from J, with 34 bases between. The CDR3 contains 19 residues. CDR3 region: CASAKKTFRGLRFVSEAFF. The CDR3 DNA reads as TGTGCCAGCGCTAAAAAGACCTTTAGGGGCCTCCGGTTTGTATCTGAAGCTTTCTTT.